Below are 12 T cell receptor beta chains sequenced from a single sample in a study of T-cell reconstitution after alpha-beta-depleted transplantation in children. The TCRbeta library was prepared with unique molecular identifiers. TCRdb recomputed calls from the PCR reads with MiXCR, one row per CDR3 protein. The sample comprises about 58,000 distinct CDR3 sequences, 44% of which are singletons, and nearly 98% rests with the top ten. The sample consisted of PBMCs, mostly from graft donor cells, taken 360 days after TCRalphabeta/CD19-depleted stem cell transplant. These receptors were obtained from a male patient younger than 18 who had a stem cell transplant for acute lymphoblastic leukemia, so the T cells may come from the graft donor.

This rearrangement joins TRBV28 to TRBJ2-7; D is tentatively TRBD1 or TRBD2 (5 bases each). Germline-derived CDR1 and CDR2 are MDHEN and SYDVKM. There are 14 residues in the CDR3. V was clipped by 6 bases and J by 7 bases, with 19 bases between them. CDR3 bases: TGTGCCAGCAGAATCCGGGACCACCGGCAGGAGCAGTACTTC. The encoded protein is CASRIRDHRQEQYF.

This clonotype was found a few times. The chain uses TRBV7-6 and TRBJ1-1; TRBD1 agrees at 9 bases. The CDR3 is 17 amino acids. The J segment lost 2 bases and the V segment lost 3 bases, leaving 10 bases of the junction unmatched. In germline, CDR1 is SGHVS, CDR2 FNYEAQ. In nucleotides, the CDR3 is TGTGCCAGCAGCTTGGGACAGGGAGACTACATCAACACTGAAGCTTTCTTT. The encoded protein is CASSLGQGDYINTEAFF.

The table lists this clonotype with a count of one. The rearrangement links TRBV12-3 or TRBV12-4 to TRBJ2-5; 10 bases align to TRBD1. The CDR3 extends over 15 amino acids. V trimming: 5 bases; J trimming: 4 bases; junction bases outside the gene matches: 7. This chain's CDR3 is CASSPSGDRGETQYF. For the CDR3, the DNA is TGTGCCAGCAGTCCATCAGGGGACAGGGGAGAGACCCAGTACTTC.

The rearrangement links TRBV7-9 to TRBJ1-2; D is unclear. This CDR3 is built from 13 residues. With 1 base removed from V and 4 bases from J, the gap between germline ends came to 7 bases. The germline V gene encodes CDR1 SEHNR and CDR2 FQNEAQ (reference sequence). CDR3 DNA sequence: TGTGCCAGCAGCTTAGGGGGAACCTATGGCTACACCTTC. Residues: CASSLGGTYGYTF.

This clonotype has only one observation. J is TRBJ2-7 and V is TRBV9, with a tentative D call TRBD1 (5 bases). Trimming removed 4 bases at V and 12 bases at J, with 23 bases between. CDR3 size: 14 residues. Germline V gene lookup returns CDR1 SGDLS and CDR2 YYNGEE. The CDR3 sequence: CASSIQPDSPRRYF. CDR3 DNA: TGTGCCAGCAGCATCCAGCCCGACAGCCCCCGTCGGTACTTC.

This clonotype was seen a few times. The chain carries TRBV19 and TRBJ1-1; D unclear. V lost 4 bases and J lost 0, with 12 bases in between. Germline-derived CDR1 and CDR2 are LNHDA and SQIVND (reference sequence). This CDR3 has 15 amino acids. The CDR3 protein is CASSRNSLMNTEAFF. The CDR3 nucleotides read TGTGCCAGTAGTAGGAACAGCCTCATGAACACTGAAGCTTTCTTT. Complete variable domain (other parts from reference TRBV19 and TRBJ1-1): DGGITQSPKYLFRKEGQNVTLSCEQNLNHDAMYWYRQDPGQGLRLIYYSQIVNDFQKGDIAEGYSVSREKKESFPLTVTSAQKNPTAFYLCASSRNSLMNTEAFFGQGTRLTVV.

This rearrangement joins TRBV11-2 to TRBJ2-7; 12 bases are a match to TRBD2. The length of the CDR3 is 15 residues. Germline CDR1 reads SGHAT; CDR2 reads FQNNGV. The J segment lost 5 bases and the V segment lost 5 bases, leaving 7 bases of the junction unmatched. Here the CDR3 DNA reads TGTGCCAGCAGCCTCAGACTAGCGGGAGCCCACGAGCAGTACTTC. This codes for CASSLRLAGAHEQYF.

In its sample, this clonotype was seen a few times. V usage is TRBV5-1 and J usage is TRBJ2-7; 10 positions agree with TRBD1. Losses at the gene ends were 3 bases for V and 5 bases for J; bases not matched to a gene: 11. Germline CDR1 SGHRS, CDR2 YFSETQ. This CDR3 has 16 amino acids. CDR3 coding DNA: TGCGCCAGCAGCTCCAGGACAGGGGGTCATATTAACGAGCAGTACTTC. It is translated as CASSSRTGGHINEQYF. The whole variable domain, filled in from reference TRBV5-1 and TRBJ2-7, reads KAGVTQTPRYLIKTRGQQVTLSCSPISGHRSVSWYQQTPGQGLQFLFEYFSETQRNKGNFPGRFSGRQFSNSRSEMNVSTLELGDSALYLCASSSRTGGHINEQYFGPGTRLTVT.

This chain connects TRBV13 to TRBJ2-2, with 13 bases aligning to TRBD2. This CDR3 region has 17 residues. Trimming removed 4 bases from V and 5 bases from J; junction bases left unmatched: 7. CDR1 is PRHDT and CDR2 is FYEKMQ in the germline V gene (reference sequence). CDR3 sequence: CASSSSGTSGATGELFF. The CDR3 nucleotides are TGTGCCAGCAGCTCGTCCGGGACTAGCGGGGCGACCGGGGAGCTGTTTTTT.

V is TRBV27 and J is TRBJ1-1; D uncertain. Trimming stripped 3 bases from V and 1 base from J, with 6 bases between. Looked up from germline, CDR1 is MNHEY and CDR2 is SMNVEV (reference sequence). CDR3 size: 13 residues. CDR3 region: CASSLGKNTEAFF. The CDR3 bases are TGTGCCAGCAGTTTGGGGAAGAACACTGAAGCTTTCTTT.

The rearrangement links TRBV27 to TRBJ1-6, with D perhaps matching TRBD1 (5 bases). V gave up 4 bases and J gave up 4 bases, with 11 bases separating them. CDR1 and CDR2 (germline): MNHEY, SMNVEV (reference sequence). This CDR3 is 15 amino acids long. Written as DNA, the CDR3 is TGTGCCAGCAGTTCCGGGGACGAGTATAATTCACCCCTCCACTTT. Its protein product is CASSSGDEYNSPLHF.

The chain has TRBV5-1 and TRBJ2-7, with D unresolved. The germline gives CDR1 SGHRS, CDR2 YFSETQ. V lost 0 bases and J 6 bases, leaving 16 bases between the germline ends. The CDR3 is made up of 15 amino acids. CDR3: CASSLGQGLRLEQYF. The DNA for the CDR3 is TGCGCCAGCAGCTTGGGACAAGGGTTAAGGCTCGAGCAGTACTTC.